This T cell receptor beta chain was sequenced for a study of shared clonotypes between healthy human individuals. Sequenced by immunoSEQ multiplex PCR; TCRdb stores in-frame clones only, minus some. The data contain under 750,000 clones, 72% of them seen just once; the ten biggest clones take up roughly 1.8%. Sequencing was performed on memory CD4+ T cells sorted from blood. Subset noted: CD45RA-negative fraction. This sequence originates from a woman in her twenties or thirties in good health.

The CDR3 bases are TGTGCCAGCCGGGACAGGGGCGAAAAACTGTTTTTT. Encoded protein: CASRDRGEKLFF. The rearrangement uses TRBV6-1 and TRBJ1-4; 10 bases match TRBD1. Germline CDR1 is MNHNS and CDR2 is SASEGT. The CDR3 length is 12 residues. J was trimmed by 8 bases and V by 8 bases; bases with no gene match: 2.